The present T cell receptor beta chain was sequenced within a study of blood T cell repertoires in COVID-19. The overall study: Material from acute and convalescent COVID-19 was sourced from the United States, Italy and Spain. From T cells, B-cell-depleted T cells, or PBMCs came the material, which was cDNA or gDNA.

One Seattle source followed patients from active infection through their disease course. This CDR3 contains 13 residues. Looked up from germline, CDR1 is PRHDT and CDR2 is FYEKMQ (reference sequence). V lost 4 bases and J lost 7; bases outside the gene matches: 5. Using immunoSEQ multiplex PCR, the repertoire was profiled, and TCRdb retains in-frame clones only, with some absent. The sample holds 250,000 to 350,000 clones, 85% to 90% seen once. The sample comprised peripheral blood. The rearrangement uses TRBV13 and TRBJ1-2, with 8 bases matching TRBD1. The sequence derives from a woman aged 50 to 60 with COVID-19, enrolled during active disease. The CDR3 reads CASSSDRVGGYTF. For the CDR3, the DNA is TGTGCCAGCAGCTCGGACAGGGTCGGTGGCTACACCTTC.